The clone carrying this TCR beta chain was detected many times. The data derive from a study of lung T cells in sarcoidosis with Löfgren's syndrome. As for the study in general: Bronchoalveolar lavage fluid in sarcoidosis accumulates CD4+ T cells. Repertoire analyses centered on Löfgren's syndrome patients.

CDR3 length: 12 residues. Germline V gene sequence: CDR1 MDHEN, CDR2 SYDVKM. The junction had 9 bases not matched to a gene; V was cut back by 11 bases and J by 6 bases. TCRdb reanalysed the reads using MiXCR and keeps one entry per CDR3 protein. This sample has 60,000 to 65,000 distinct CDR3 sequences, with 21% found just once. The TCR originated in a human donor with sarcoidosis (Löfgren's syndrome or another form), or a control subject (not recorded which). Material: CD4+ T cells from PBMCs. The chain is built from TRBV28 and TRBJ1-2, with 7 nucleotides matching TRBD1. CDR3 in DNA: TGTGCCGACAGGGCATTAGCCCATGGCTACACCTTC. Translating gives CADRALAHGYTF.